This TCR beta chain is from a study of CD8 T cells in ankylosing spondylitis. The J segment lost 1 base and the V segment lost 4 bases, leaving 14 bases of the junction unmatched. This CDR3 comprises 17 residues. CDR1 is SGHRS and CDR2 is YFSETQ in the germline V gene. TCRdb re-derived calls from the 5' RACE reads in MiXCR, one entry per CDR3 protein. The sample holds around 490,000 distinct CDR3 sequences; roughly 5% are singletons and the top ten take around 3.4%. Study findings and constraints: In ankylosing spondylitis patients, matched synovial fluid reportedly showed significant enrichment of disease-linked clones. A TCR beta motif of fewer than ten highly homologous variants seemed to mark ankylosing spondylitis blood.

This clonotype was found many times. What it binds is not known. This chain joins TRBV5-1 and TRBJ2-7; 7 bases align to TRBD1. This TCR was sampled from a male donor with ankylosing spondylitis. The material sequenced was blood, either unsorted or a sorted T cell fraction (not recorded which). CDR3 in DNA: TGCGCCAGCAGCCCGGGTGGGACAGCTTCCTTTTCCTACGAGCAGTACTTC. Its protein product is CASSPGGTASFSYEQYF.